This T cell receptor (beta chain) came from a study of cytomegalovirus exposure and HLA in healthy donors. Germline-derived CDR1 and CDR2 are SEHNR and FQNEAQ (reference sequence). Trimming removed 0 bases at V and 7 bases at J, with 13 bases between. The CDR3 contains 14 residues. A multiplex PCR was run with 60 Vbeta primers and 13 Jbeta primers. TCRdb keeps only in-frame clones here, not all; method: immunoSEQ multiplex PCR. The data show roughly 120,000 clones, about four fifths seen once. Study observations and caveats: TCR beta chains associated with HLA were, in a later analysis, more clonally expanded than equally common others. As immune exposure information, only CMV serostatus was available.

This clone was counted a few times. Its antigen is unidentified. This receptor was identified in a woman aged 35 to 49 in good health and CMV-seronegative. This sequence joins TRBV7-9 and TRBJ2-7; D possibly corresponds to TRBD2 (5 bases). Sequences were obtained from PBMCs. In nucleotides, the CDR3 is TGTGCCAGCAGCTTAGCGTCCGGGGTCGGTGAGCAGTACTTC. This sequence encodes CASSLASGVGEQYF.